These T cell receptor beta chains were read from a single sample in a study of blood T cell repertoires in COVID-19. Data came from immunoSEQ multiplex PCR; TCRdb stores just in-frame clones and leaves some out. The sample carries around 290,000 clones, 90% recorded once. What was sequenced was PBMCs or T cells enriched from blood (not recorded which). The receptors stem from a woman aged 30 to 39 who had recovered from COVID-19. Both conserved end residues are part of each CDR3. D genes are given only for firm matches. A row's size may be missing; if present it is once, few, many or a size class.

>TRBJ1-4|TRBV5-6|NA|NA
TGTGCCAGCAGCTCGGACGGACTTAATGAAAAACTGTTTTTT
CASSSDGLNEKLFF
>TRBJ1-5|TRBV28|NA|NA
TGTGCCAGCAGTCTCCCGACAGGCGACTTCCAGCCCCAGCATTTT
CASSLPTGDFQPQHF
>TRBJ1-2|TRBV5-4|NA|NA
TGTGCCAGCAGCTCGGGGGGGTCAGGGGTTTACGGCTACACCTTC
CASSSGGSGVYGYTF
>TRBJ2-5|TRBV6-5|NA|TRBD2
TGTGCCAGCGGGGGAGGGGTCCGGGAGACCCAGTACTTC
CASGGGVRETQYF
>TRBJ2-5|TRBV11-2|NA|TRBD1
TGTGCCAGCAGCCAGGGGGCAGTCCAAGAGACCCAGTACTTC
CASSQGAVQETQYF
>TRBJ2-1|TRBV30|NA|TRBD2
TGTGCCTGGAGTCAATTACTAGCGGGAGGAGTCAATGAGCAGTTCTTC
CAWSQLLAGGVNEQFF
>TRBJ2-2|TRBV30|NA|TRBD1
TGTGCCTTTTTCAGGGGGCGAGACACCGGGGAGCTGTTTTTT
CAFFRGRDTGELFF
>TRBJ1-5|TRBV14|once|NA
TGTGCCAGCAGCCAAGAACTTGGCAGAACAGGGCCCCAGCATTTT
CASSQELGRTGPQHF
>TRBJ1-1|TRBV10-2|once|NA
TGCGCCAGCACTGTAGACAGCGCAGCTTTCTTT
CASTVDSAAFF
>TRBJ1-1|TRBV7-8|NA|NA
TGTGCCAGCAGCTTGTCGACAGAGAACACTGAAGCTTTCTTT
CASSLSTENTEAFF
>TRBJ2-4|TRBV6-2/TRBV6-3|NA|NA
TGTGCCAGCAGTTATGAGGCGAACATTCAGTACTTC
CASSYEANIQYF
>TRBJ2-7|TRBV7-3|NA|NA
TGTGCCAGCAGCTTGGACTATCGAGTGGGCGAGCAGTACTTC
CASSLDYRVGEQYF
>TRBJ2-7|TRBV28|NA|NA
TGTGCCAGCAGTTCCCGGGGATCCGAGCAGTACTTC
CASSSRGSEQYF
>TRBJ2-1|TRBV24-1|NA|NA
TGTGCCACCAGTGATTCCGGGTGGAATGAGCAGTTCTTC
CATSDSGWNEQFF
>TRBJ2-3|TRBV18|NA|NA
TGTGCCAGCTCACCACCGTTCGGGGGACCCCCCAAAGATACGCAGTATTTT
CASSPPFGGPPKDTQYF
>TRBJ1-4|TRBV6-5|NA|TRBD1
TGTGCCAGCAGGTGGGAGGGACAGGGAAATGAAAAACTGTTTTTT
CASRWEGQGNEKLFF
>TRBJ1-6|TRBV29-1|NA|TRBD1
TGCAGCGTTGCCGACAGGGCTAATTCACCCCTCCACTTT
CSVADRANSPLHF
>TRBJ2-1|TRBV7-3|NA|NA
TGTGCCAGCAGCTTAAGGCCCGACAATGAGCAGTTCTTC
CASSLRPDNEQFF
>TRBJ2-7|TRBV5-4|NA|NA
TGTGCCAGCAGCTTTTTTATGTCGACAGGTTCCTACGAGCAGTACTTC
CASSFFMSTGSYEQYF
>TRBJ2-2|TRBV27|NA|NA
TGTGCCAGCAGTTTACTAACCGGGGAGCTGTTTTTT
CASSLLTGELFF
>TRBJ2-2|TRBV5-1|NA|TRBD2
TGCGCCAGCATCCTGGTTGCTAGCGGGACGAACACCGGGGAGCTGTTTTTT
CASILVASGTNTGELFF
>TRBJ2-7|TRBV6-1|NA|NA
TGTGCCAGCAGTGATTCCAGCTCCTACGAGCAGTACTTC
CASSDSSSYEQYF
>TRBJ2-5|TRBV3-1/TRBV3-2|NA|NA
TGTGCCAGCAGCCTCCAGGGTGTGGAAGAGACCCAGTACTTC
CASSLQGVEETQYF
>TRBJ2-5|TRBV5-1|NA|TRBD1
TGCGCCAGCGGGGGAGGTGGACAGGGAGAGACCCAGTACTTC
CASGGGGQGETQYF
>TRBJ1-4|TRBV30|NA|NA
TGTGCCTGGAGTCCGACAGCAACTAATGAAAAACTGTTTTTT
CAWSPTATNEKLFF
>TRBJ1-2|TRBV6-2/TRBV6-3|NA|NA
TGTGCCAGCAGTAACTCGATTGGCGGAATCTATGGCTACACCTTC
CASSNSIGGIYGYTF
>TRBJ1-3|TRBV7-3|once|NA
TGTGCCAGCAGCTTATCAGCGGGGAATGGAAACACCATATATTTT
CASSLSAGNGNTIYF
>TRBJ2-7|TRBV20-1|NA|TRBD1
TGCAGTGCTAGTGGACAGGAGGACGAGCAGTACTTC
CSASGQEDEQYF
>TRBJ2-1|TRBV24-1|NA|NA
TGTGCCACCAGTGGTGCCAGGGATTCCTACAATGAGCAGTTCTTC
CATSGARDSYNEQFF